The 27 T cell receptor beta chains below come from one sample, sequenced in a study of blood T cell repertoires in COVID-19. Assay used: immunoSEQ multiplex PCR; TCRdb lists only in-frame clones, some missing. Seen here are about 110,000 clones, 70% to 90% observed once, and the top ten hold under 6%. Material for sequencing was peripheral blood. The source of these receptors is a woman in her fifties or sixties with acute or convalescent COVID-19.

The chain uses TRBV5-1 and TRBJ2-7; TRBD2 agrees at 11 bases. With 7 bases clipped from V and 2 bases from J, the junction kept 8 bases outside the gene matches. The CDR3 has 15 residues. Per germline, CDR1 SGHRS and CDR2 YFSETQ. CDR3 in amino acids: CASAPASGGTYEQYF. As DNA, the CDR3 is TGCGCCAGCGCCCCCGCTAGCGGGGGGACCTACGAGCAGTACTTC. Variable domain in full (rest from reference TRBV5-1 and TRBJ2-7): KAGVTQTPRYLIKTRGQQVTLSCSPISGHRSVSWYQQTPGQGLQFLFEYFSETQRNKGNFPGRFSGRQFSNSRSEMNVSTLELGDSALYLCASAPASGGTYEQYFGPGTRLTVT.

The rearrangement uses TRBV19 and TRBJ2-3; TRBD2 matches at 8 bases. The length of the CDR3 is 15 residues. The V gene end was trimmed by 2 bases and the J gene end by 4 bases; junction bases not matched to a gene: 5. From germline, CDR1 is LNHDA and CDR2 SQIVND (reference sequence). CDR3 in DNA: TGTGCCAGTAGTATATCCCGGGAGGGCCCAGATACGCAGTATTTT. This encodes CASSISREGPDTQYF.

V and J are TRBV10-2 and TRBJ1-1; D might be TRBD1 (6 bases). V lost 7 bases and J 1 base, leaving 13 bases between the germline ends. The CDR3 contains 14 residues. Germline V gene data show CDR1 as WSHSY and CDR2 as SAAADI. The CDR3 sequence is CASKSDRSNTEAFF. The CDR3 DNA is TGCGCCAGCAAATCGGACAGATCGAACACTGAAGCTTTCTTT.

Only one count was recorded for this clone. CDR3 sequence: CASSRGQGVSNEQFF. CDR3 DNA: TGTGCCAGCAGCCGAGGACAGGGGGTGTCCAATGAGCAGTTCTTC. The chain couples TRBV7-9 to TRBJ2-1; the match to TRBD1 covers 10 bases. The CDR3 has 15 amino acids. Germline V gene sequence: CDR1 SEHNR, CDR2 FQNEAQ (reference sequence). After removal of 5 bases from V and 6 bases from J, the junction contained 7 bases not matched to a gene.

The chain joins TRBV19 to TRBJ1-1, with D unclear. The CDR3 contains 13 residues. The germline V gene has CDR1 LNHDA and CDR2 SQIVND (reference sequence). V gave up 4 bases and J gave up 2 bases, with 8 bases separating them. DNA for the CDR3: TGTGCCAGTAGTAAACGGGATAACACTGAAGCTTTCTTT. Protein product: CASSKRDNTEAFF.

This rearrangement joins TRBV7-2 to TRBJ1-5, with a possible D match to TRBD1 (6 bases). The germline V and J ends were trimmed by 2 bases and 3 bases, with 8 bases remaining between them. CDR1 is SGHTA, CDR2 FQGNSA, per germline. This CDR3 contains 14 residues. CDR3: CASSLQGINQPQHF. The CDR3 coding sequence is TGTGCCAGCAGCTTACAGGGGATCAATCAGCCCCAGCATTTT. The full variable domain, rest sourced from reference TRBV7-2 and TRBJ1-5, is GAGVSQSPSNKVTEKGKDVELRCDPISGHTALYWYRQSLGQGLEFLIYFQGNSAPDKSGLPSDRFSAERTGGSVSTLTIQRTQQEDSAVYLCASSLQGINQPQHFGDGTRLSIL.

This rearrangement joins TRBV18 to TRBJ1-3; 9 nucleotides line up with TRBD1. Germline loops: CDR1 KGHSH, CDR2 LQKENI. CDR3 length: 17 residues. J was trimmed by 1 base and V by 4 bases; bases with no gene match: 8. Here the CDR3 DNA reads TGTGCCAGCTCACTTTCTCCCGGGACAGGGTCTGGAAACACCATATATTTT. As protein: CASSLSPGTGSGNTIYF.

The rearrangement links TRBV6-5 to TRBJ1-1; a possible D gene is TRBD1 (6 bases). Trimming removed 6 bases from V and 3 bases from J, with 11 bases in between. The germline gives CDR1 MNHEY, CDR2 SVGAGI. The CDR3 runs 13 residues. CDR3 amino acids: CASSRGRDTEAFF. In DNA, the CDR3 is TGTGCCAGCAGCAGGGGCAGGGACACTGAAGCTTTCTTT.

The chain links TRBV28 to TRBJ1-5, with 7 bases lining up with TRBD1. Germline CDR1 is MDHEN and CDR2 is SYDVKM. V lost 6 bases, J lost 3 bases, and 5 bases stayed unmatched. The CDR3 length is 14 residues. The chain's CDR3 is CASSPDRDNQPQHF. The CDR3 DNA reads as TGTGCCAGCAGCCCTGACAGGGACAATCAGCCCCAGCATTTT. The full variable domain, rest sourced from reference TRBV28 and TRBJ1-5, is DVKVTQSSRYLVKRTGEKVFLECVQDMDHENMFWYRQDPGLGLRLIYFSYDVKMKEKGDIPEGYSVSREKKERFSLILESASTNQTSMYLCASSPDRDNQPQHFGDGTRLSIL.

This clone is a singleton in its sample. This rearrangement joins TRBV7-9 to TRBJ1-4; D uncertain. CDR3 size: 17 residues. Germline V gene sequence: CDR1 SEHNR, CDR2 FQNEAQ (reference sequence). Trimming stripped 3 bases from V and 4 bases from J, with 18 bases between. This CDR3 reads CASSFAGLGRVNEKLFF. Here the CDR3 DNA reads TGTGCCAGCAGCTTCGCCGGACTGGGAAGGGTTAATGAAAAACTGTTTTTT. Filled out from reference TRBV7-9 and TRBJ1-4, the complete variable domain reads DTGVSQNPRHKITKRGQNVTFRCDPISEHNRLYWYRQTLGQGPEFLTYFQNEAQLEKSRLLSDRFSAERPKGSFSTLEIQRTEQGDSAMYLCASSFAGLGRVNEKLFFGSGTQLSVL.

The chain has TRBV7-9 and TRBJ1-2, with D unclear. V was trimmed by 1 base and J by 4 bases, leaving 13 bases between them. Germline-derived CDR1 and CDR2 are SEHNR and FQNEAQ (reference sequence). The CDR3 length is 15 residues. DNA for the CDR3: TGTGCCAGCAGCTTAGGGTCTGGAGGATTCTATGGCTACACCTTC. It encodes CASSLGSGGFYGYTF.

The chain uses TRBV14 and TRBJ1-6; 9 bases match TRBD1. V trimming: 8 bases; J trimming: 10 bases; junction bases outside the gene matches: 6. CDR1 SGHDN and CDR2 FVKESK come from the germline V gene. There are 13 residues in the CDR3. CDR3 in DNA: TGTGCCAGCGCAACGACAGGGGGGTCACCCCTCCACTTT. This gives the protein CASATTGGSPLHF. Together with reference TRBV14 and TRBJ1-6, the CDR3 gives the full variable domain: EAGVTQFPSHSVIEKGQTVTLRCDPISGHDNLYWYRRVMGKEIKFLLHFVKESKQDESGMPNNRFLAERTGGTYSTLKVQPAELEDSGVYFCASATTGGSPLHFGNGTRLTVT.

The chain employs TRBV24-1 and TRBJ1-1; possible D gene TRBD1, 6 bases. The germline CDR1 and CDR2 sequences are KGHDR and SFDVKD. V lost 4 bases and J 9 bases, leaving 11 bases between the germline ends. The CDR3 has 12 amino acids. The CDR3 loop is CATSETGLKAFF. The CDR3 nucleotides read TGTGCCACCAGTGAAACAGGGCTGAAAGCTTTCTTT.

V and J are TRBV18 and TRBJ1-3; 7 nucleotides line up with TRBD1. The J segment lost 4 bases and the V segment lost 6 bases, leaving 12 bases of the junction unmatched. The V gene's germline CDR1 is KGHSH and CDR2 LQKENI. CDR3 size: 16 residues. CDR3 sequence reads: CASSLQGNLKGNTIYF. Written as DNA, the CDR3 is TGTGCCAGCTCGCTACAGGGGAATTTAAAGGGAAACACCATATATTTT.

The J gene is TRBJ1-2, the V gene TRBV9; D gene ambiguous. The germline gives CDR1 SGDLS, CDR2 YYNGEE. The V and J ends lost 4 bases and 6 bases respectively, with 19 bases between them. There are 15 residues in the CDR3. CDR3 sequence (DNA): TGTGCCAGCAGCCTTCACCCGCGGAGCTCTAATGGCTACACCTTC. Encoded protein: CASSLHPRSSNGYTF.

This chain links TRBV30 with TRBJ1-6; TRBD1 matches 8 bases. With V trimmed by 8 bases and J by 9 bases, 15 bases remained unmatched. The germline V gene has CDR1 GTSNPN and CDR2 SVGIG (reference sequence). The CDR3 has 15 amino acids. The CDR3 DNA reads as TGTGCCGGAGTTCGTCCGGGACAGGAGGGTTCACCCCTCCACTTT. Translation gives CAGVRPGQEGSPLHF.

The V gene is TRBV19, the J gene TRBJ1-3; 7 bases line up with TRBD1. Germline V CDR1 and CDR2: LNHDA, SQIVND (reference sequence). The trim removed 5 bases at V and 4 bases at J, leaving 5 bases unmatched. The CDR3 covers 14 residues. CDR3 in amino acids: CASSAGTAGNTIYF. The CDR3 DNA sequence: TGTGCCAGTAGTGCAGGGACAGCCGGAAACACCATATATTTT.

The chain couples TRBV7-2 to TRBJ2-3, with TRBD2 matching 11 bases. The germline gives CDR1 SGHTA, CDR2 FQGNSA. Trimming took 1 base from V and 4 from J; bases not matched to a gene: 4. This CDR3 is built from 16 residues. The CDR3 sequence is CASSLEGSGGADTQYF. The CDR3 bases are TGTGCCAGCAGCTTAGAGGGTAGCGGGGGGGCAGATACGCAGTATTTT.

The CDR3 DNA reads as TGTGCCAGCGGCGGAAACACCATATATTTT. This codes for CASGGNTIYF. The chain combines TRBV2 with TRBJ1-3; no reliable D call. With 8 bases removed from V and 4 bases from J, the gap between germline ends came to 3 bases. The CDR3 contains 10 residues. Germline V gene lookup returns CDR1 SNHLY and CDR2 FYNNEI. Full variable domain (outside the CDR3, taken from reference TRBV2 and TRBJ1-3): EPEVTQTPSHQVTQMGQEVILRCVPISNHLYFYWYRQILGQKVEFLVSFYNNEISEKSEIFDDQFSVERPDGSNFTLKIRSTKLEDSAMYFCASGGNTIYFGEGSWLTVV.

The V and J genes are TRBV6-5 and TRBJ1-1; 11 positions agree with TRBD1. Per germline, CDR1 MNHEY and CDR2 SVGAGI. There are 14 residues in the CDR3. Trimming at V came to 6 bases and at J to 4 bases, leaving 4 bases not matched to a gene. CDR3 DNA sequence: TGTGCCAGCAGGCCGGGACAGGGGGGCACTGAAGCTTTCTTT. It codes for CASRPGQGGTEAFF.

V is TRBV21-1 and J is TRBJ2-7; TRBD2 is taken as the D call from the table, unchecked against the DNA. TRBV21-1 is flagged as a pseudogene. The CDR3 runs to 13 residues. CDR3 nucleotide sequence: TGTGCCAGCAGCCTTTTCCCCTATTCTGAGCAGTACTTC. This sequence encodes CASSLFPYSEQYF.

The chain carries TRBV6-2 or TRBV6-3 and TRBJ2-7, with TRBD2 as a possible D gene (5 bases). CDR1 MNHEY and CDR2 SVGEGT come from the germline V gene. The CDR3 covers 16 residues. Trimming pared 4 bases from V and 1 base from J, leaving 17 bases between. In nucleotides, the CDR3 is TGTGCCAGCAGTTCCCGCATTGGCAGGACTTCCTACGAGCAGTACTTC. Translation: CASSSRIGRTSYEQYF.

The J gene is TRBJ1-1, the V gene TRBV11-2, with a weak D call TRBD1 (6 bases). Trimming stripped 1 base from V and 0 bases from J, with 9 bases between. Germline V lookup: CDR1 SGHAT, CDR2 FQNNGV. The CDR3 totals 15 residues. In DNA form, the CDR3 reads TGTGCCAGCAGCTTAGGGACAGCGCTGAACACTGAAGCTTTCTTT. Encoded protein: CASSLGTALNTEAFF.

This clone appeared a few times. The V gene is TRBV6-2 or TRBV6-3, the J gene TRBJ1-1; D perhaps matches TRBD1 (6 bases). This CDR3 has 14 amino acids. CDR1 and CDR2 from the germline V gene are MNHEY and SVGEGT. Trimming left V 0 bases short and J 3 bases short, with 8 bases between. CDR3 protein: CASSYSPGDTEAFF. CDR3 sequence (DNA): TGTGCCAGCAGTTACTCGCCAGGGGACACTGAAGCTTTCTTT.

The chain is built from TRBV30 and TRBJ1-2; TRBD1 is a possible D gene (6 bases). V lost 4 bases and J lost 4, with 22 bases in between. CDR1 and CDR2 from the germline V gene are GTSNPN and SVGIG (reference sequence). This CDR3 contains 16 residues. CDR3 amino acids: CAWTRQGLAYGYGYTF. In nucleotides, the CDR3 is TGTGCCTGGACTCGGCAGGGGCTGGCTTATGGCTATGGCTACACCTTC.

CDR3 in amino acids: CSVHLQGNTEAFF. The DNA for the CDR3 is TGCAGCGTTCACCTACAGGGGAACACTGAAGCTTTCTTT. The chain combines TRBV29-1 with TRBJ1-1; D perhaps matches TRBD1 (6 bases). Germline V CDR1 and CDR2: SQVTM, ANQGSEA. Trimming shortened V by 5 bases and J by 1 base, and 11 bases separated the two germline ends. The CDR3 runs to 13 residues.

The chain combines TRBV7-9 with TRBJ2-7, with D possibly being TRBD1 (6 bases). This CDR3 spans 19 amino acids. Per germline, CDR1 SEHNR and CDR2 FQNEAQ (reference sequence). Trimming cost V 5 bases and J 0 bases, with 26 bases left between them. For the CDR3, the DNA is TGTGCCAGCAGCCCCCCCCCTGACAGGAATCATATTAGCTCCTACGAGCAGTACTTC. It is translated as CASSPPPDRNHISSYEQYF.